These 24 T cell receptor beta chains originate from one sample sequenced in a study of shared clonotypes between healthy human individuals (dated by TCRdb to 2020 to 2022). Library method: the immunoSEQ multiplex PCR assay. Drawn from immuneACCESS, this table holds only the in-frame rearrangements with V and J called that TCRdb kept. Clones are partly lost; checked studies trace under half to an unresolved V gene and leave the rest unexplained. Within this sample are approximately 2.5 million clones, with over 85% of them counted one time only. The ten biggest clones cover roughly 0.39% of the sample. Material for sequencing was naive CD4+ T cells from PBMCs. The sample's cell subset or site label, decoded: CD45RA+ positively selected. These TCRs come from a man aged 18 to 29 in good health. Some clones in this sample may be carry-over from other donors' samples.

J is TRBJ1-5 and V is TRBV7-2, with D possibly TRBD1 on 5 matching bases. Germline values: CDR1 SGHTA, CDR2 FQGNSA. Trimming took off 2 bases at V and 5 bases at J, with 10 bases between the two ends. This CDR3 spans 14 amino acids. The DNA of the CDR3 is TGTGCCAGCAGCTTATCAGGGTTTGATCAGCCCCAGCATTTT. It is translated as CASSLSGFDQPQHF. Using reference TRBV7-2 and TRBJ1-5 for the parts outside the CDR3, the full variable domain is GAGVSQSPSNKVTEKGKDVELRCDPISGHTALYWYRQSLGQGLEFLIYFQGNSAPDKSGLPSDRFSAERTGGSVSTLTIQRTQQEDSAVYLCASSLSGFDQPQHFGDGTRLSIL.

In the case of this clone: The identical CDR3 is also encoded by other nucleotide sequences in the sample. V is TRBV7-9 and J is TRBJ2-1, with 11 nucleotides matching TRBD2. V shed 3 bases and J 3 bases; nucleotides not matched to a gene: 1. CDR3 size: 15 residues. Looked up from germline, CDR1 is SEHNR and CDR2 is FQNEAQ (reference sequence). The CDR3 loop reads CASSLTSGIYNEQFF. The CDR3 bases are TGTGCCAGCAGCTTGACTAGCGGGATCTACAATGAGCAGTTCTTC.

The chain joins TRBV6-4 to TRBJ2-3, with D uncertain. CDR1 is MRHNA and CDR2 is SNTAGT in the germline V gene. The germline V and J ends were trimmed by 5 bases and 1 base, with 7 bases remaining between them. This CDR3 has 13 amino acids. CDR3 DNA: TGTGCCAGCAGTAAGCGCCGCACAGATACGCAGTATTTT. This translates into CASSKRRTDTQYF.

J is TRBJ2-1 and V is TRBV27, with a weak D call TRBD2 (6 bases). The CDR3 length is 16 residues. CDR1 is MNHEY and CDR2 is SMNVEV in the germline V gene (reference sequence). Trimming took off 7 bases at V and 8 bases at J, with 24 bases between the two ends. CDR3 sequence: CASTSVGISGSYEQFF. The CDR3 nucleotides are TGTGCCAGCACCTCGGTGGGGATTAGCGGTAGCTATGAGCAGTTCTTC.

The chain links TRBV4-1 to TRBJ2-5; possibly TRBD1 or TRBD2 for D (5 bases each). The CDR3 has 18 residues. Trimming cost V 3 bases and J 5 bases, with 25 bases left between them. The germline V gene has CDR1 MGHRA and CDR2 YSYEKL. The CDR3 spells CASSHHSPGTLGKETQYF. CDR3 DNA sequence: TGCGCCAGCAGCCATCATTCTCCCGGGACGCTCGGGAAGGAGACCCAGTACTTC.

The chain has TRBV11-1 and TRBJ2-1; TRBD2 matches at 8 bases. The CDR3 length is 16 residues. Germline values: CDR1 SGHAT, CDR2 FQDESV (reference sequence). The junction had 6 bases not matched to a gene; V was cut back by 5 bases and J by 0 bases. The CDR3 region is CASSPGLVPSYNEQFF. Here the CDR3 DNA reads TGTGCCAGCAGCCCGGGACTAGTCCCCTCCTACAATGAGCAGTTCTTC.

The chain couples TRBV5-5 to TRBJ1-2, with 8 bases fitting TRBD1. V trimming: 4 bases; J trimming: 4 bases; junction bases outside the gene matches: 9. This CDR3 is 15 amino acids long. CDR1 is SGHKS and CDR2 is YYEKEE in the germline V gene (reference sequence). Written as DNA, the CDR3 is TGTGCCAGCAGCCCCACGACAGGGGCGGGCTATGGCTACACCTTC. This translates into CASSPTTGAGYGYTF.

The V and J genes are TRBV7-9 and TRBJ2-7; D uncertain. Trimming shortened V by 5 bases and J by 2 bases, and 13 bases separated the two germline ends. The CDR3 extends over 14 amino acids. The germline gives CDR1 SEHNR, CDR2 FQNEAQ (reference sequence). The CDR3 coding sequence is TGTGCCAGCAGCCGTTTGGGAAGCGCCTACGAGCAGTACTTC. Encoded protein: CASSRLGSAYEQYF.

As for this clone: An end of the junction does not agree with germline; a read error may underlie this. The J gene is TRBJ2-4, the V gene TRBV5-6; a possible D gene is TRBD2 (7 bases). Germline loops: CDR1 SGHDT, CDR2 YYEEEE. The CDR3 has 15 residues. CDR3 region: CASSPSGTRSTRRCF. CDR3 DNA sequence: TGTGCCAGCAGCCCGAGCGGGACAAGGTCGACCCGACGATGCTTC.

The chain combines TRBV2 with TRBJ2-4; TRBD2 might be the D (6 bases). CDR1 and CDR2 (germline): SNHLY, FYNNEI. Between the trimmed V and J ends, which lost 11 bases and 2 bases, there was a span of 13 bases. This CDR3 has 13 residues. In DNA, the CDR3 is TGTGCCGGTACCGGGGGTTCCAAAAACATTCAGTACTTC. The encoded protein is CAGTGGSKNIQYF.

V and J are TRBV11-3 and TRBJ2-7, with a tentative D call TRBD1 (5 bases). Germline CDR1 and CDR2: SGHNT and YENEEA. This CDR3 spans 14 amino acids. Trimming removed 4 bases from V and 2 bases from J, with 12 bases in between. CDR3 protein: CASSSSQGTYEQYF. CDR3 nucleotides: TGTGCCAGCAGCTCCTCCCAGGGTACCTACGAGCAGTACTTC.

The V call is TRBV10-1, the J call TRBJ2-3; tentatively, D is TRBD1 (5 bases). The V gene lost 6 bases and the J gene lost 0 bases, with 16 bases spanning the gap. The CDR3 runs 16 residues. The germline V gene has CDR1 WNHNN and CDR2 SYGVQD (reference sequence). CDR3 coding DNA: TGCGCCAGCAGGAAATTAACAGGAGCTAGCACAGATACGCAGTATTTT. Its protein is CASRKLTGASTDTQYF.

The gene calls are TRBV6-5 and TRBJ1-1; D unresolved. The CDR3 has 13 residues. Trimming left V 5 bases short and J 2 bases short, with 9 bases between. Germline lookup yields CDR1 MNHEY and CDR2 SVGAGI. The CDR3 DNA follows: TGTGCCAGCAGTCCCGGGCCTAACACTGAAGCTTTCTTT. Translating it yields CASSPGPNTEAFF.

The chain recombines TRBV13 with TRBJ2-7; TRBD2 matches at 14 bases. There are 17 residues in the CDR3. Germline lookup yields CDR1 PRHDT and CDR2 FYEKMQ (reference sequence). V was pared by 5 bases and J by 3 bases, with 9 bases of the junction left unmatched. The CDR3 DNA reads TGTGCCAGCAGCGGAGGGACTAGCGGGAGAGCTAACTACGAGCAGTACTTC. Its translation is CASSGGTSGRANYEQYF.

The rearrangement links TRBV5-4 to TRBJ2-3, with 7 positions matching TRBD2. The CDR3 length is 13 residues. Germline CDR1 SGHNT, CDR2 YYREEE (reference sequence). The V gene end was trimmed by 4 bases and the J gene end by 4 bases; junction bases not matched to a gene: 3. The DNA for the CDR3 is TGTGCCAGCAGCAAGACTAGCTCAGATACGCAGTATTTT. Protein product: CASSKTSSDTQYF.

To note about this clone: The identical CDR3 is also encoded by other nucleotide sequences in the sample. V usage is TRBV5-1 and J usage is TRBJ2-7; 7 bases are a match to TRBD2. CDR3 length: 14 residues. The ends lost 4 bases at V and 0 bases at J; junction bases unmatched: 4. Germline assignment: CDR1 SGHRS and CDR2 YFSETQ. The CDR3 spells CASSLGGSSYEQYF. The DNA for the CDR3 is TGCGCCAGCAGCCTGGGGGGGTCCTCCTACGAGCAGTACTTC.

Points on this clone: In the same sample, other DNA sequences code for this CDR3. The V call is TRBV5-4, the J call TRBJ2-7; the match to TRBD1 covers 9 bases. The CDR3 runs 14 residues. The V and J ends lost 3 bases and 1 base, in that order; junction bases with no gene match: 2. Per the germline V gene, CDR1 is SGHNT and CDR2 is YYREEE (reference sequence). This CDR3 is CASSSQGASYEQYF. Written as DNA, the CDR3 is TGTGCCAGCAGCTCACAGGGGGCTTCCTACGAGCAGTACTTC.

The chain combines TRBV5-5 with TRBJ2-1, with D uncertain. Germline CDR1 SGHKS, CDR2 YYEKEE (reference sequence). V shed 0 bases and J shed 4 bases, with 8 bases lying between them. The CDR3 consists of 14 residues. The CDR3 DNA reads TGTGCCAGCAGCTTGGATCCCCAGTACAATGAGCAGTTCTTC. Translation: CASSLDPQYNEQFF.

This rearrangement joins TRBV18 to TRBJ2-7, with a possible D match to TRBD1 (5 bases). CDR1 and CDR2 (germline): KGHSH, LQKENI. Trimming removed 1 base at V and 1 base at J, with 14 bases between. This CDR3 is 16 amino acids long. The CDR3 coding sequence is TGTGCCAGCTCACCACTCTTAGGGGATGGATCCTACGAGCAGTACTTC. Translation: CASSPLLGDGSYEQYF.

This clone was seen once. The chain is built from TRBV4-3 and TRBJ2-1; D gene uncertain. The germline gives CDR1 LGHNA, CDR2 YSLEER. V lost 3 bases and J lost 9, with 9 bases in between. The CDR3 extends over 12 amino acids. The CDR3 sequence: CASSQGWTEQFF. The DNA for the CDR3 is TGCGCCAGCAGCCAGGGGTGGACTGAGCAGTTCTTC.

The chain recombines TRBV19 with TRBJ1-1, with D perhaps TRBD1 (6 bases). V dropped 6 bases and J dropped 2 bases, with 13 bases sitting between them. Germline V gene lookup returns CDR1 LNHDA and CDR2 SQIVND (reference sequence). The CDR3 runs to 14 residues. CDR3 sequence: CASRKPDSNTEAFF. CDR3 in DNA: TGTGCCAGTAGGAAACCGGACAGTAACACTGAAGCTTTCTTT.

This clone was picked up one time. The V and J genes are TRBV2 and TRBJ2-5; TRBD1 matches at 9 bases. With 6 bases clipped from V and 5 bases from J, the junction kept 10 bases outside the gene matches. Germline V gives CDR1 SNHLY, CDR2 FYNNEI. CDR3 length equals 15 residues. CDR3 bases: TGTGCCAGCAGCTTAGGACAGGGGAGGTCGGAGACCCAGTACTTC. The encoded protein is CASSLGQGRSETQYF. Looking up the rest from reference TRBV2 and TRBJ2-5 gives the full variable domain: EPEVTQTPSHQVTQMGQEVILRCVPISNHLYFYWYRQILGQKVEFLVSFYNNEISEKSEIFDDQFSVERPDGSNFTLKIRSTKLEDSAMYFCASSLGQGRSETQYFGPGTRLLVL.

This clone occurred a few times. CDR3: CSVEGTVRGYTF. CDR3 sequence (DNA): TGCAGCGTTGAAGGGACAGTACGTGGCTACACCTTC. The chain couples TRBV29-1 to TRBJ1-2; TRBD1 might be the D (6 bases). V was trimmed by 1 base and J by 7 bases, leaving 10 bases between them. The CDR3 length is 12 residues. CDR1 and CDR2 from the germline V gene are SQVTM and ANQGSEA.

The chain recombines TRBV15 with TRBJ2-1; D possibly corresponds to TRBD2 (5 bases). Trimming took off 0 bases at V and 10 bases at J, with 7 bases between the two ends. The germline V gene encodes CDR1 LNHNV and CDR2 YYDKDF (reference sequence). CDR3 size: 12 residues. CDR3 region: CATSRDQREQFF. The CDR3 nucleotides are TGTGCCACCAGCAGAGACCAGCGGGAGCAGTTCTTC.